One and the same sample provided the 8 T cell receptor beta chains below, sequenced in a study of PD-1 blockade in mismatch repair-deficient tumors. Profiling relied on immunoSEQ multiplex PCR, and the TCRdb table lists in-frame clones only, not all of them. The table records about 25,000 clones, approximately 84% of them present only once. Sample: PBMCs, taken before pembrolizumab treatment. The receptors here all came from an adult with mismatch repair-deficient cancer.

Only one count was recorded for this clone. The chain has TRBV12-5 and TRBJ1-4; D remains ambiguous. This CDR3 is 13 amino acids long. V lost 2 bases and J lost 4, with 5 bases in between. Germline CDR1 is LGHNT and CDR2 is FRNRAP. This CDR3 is CASGLYNNEKLFF. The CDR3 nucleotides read TGTGCTAGTGGTTTGTACAATAATGAAAAACTGTTTTTT.

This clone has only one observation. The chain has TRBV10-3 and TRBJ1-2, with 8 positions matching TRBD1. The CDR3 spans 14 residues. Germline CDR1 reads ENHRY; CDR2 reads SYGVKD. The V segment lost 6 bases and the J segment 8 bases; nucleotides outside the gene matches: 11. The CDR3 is CAIREDRGADGYTF. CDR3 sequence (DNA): TGTGCCATCAGGGAAGACAGGGGAGCTGACGGCTACACCTTC.

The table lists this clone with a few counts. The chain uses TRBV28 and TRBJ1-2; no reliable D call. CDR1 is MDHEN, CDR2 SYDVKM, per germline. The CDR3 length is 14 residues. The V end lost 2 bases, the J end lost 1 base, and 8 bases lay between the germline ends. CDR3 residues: CASSLISDNYGYTF. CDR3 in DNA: TGTGCCAGCAGTTTAATCAGCGATAACTATGGCTACACCTTC.

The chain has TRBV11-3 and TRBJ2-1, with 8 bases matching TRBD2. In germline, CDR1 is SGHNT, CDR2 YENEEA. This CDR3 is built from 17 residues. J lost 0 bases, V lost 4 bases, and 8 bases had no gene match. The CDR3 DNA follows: TGTGCCAGCAGCTCTACTCTAGCGGGTAGCTCCTACAATGAGCAGTTCTTC. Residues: CASSSTLAGSSYNEQFF.

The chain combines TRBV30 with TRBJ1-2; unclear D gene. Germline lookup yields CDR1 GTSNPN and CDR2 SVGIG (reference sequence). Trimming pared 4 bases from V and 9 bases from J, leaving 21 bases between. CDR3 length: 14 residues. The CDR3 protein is CAWNVPTRTRRYTF. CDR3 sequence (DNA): TGTGCCTGGAATGTCCCGACCAGGACTAGGCGCTACACCTTC.

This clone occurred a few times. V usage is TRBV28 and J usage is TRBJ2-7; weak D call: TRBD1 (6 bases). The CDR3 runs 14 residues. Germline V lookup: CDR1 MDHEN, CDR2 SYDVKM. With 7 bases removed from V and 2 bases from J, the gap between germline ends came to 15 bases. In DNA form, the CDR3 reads TGTGCCAGCATTGACAGGAACAACCCCTACGAGCAGTACTTC. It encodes CASIDRNNPYEQYF.

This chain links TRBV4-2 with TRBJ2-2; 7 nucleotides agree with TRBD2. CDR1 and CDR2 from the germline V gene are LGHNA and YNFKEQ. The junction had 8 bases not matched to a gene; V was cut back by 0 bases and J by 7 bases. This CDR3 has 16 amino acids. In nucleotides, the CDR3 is TGTGCCAGCAGCCAAGATCCTAGCGGAAGGGGCGGGGAGCTGTTTTTT. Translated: CASSQDPSGRGGELFF.

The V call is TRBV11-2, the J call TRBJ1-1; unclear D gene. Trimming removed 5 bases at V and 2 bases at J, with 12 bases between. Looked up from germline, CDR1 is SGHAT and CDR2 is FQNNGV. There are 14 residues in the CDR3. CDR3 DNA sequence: TGTGCCAGCAGCCTCCGGGGTTTCAACACTGAAGCTTTCTTT. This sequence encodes CASSLRGFNTEAFF.